This TCR beta chain was recorded in a study of blood T cell repertoires in COVID-19. Enrolment of Seattle patients took place during active infection, and they were followed longitudinally. The repertoire was sequenced with immunoSEQ multiplex PCR; TCRdb's copy has only in-frame clones and lacks some. The sample has tens of thousands of clones, around 74% seen once. This TCR came from a man between 65 and 85 years old with COVID-19, enrolled during active disease. Sequencing was carried out using peripheral blood.

CDR3 DNA sequence: TGCGCCAGCAGCCGTAGCGGTGGCAGCACAGATACGCAGTATTTT. The encoded protein is CASSRSGGSTDTQYF. The chain has TRBV5-1 and TRBJ2-3, with a weak D call TRBD2 (6 bases). The CDR3 totals 15 residues. The germline gives CDR1 SGHRS, CDR2 YFSETQ. V was pared by 4 bases and J by 0 bases, with 12 bases between.